This TCR beta chain was obtained from a study of monozygotic twins with inflammatory bowel disease. Each donor supplied more than 2 ml of blood. Total RNA isolation used whole blood (no T cell sorting was performed). The authors used about 3,500 ng of total RNA per TCR library. Per sample, reverse transcription was split into eight reactions. TCRdb reprocessed the 5' RACE reads, with one entry per CDR3 protein and no DNA. This sample's clone table lists roughly 330,000 distinct CDR3 sequences. This CDR3 comprises 16 residues. Germline CDR1 reads SEHNR; CDR2 reads FQNEAQ (reference sequence). Specimen: blood. The TCR sequence derives from a human donor with ulcerative colitis or Crohn's disease, or a healthy co-twin of an affected twin (not recorded which). This chain links TRBV7-9 with TRBJ2-7; TCRdb reports TRBD1, a call that lacks DNA to check it against. CDR3 amino acids: CASSPREGQQAYEQYF. Together with reference TRBV7-9 and TRBJ2-7, the CDR3 gives the full variable domain: DTGVSQNPRHKITKRGQNVTFRCDPISEHNRLYWYRQTLGQGPEFLTYFQNEAQLEKSRLLSDRFSAERPKGSFSTLEIQRTEQGDSAMYLCASSPREGQQAYEQYFGPGTRLTVT.